What follows describes a single T cell receptor beta chain. The V gene's germline CDR1 is SQVTM and CDR2 ANQGSEA. This CDR3 is 12 amino acids long. V lost 0 bases, J lost 4 bases, and 6 bases lay in between. The sample comes from a study of shared clonotypes between healthy human individuals. As for the study in general: CD4 naive and CD4 memory each took three plates per donor, while CD8 naive took two and CD8 memory one.

Clones were read by immunoSEQ multiplex PCR, and TCRdb kept only the in-frame ones, dropping some. The sample lists 2 million to 3 million clones; 93% were seen once. Source material: naive CD4+ T cells from PBMCs. Subset specified: CD45RA+ positively selected. The sequence was obtained from a young man in good health. Some clones in this sample may be carry-over from other donors' samples. V and J are TRBV29-1 and TRBJ2-5; D remains ambiguous. CDR3 sequence (DNA): TGCAGCGTTGAAGAACACCGAGAGACCCAGTACTTC. Residues: CSVEEHRETQYF.